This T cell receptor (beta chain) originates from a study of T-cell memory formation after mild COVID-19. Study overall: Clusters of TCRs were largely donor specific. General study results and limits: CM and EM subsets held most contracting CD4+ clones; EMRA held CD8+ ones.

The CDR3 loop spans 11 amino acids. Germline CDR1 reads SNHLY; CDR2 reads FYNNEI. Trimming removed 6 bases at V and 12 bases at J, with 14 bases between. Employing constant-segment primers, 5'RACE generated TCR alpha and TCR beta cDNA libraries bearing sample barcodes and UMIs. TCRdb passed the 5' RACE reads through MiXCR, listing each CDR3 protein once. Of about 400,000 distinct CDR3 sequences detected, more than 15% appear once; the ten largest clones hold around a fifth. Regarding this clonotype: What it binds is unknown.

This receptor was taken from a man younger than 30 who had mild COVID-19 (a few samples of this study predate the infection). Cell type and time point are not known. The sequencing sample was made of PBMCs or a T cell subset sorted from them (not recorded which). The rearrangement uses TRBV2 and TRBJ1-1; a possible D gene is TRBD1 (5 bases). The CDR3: CASSIRVVSFF. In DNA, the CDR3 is TGTGCCAGCAGCATCAGGGTGGTGTCTTTCTTT.